This TCR beta chain came from a study of blood T cell repertoires in COVID-19. About the research overall: PBMCs, B-cell-depleted T cells, or T cells were the source of the cDNA or gDNA that made up the material.

Original processing notes: By means of reference gene primer amplification, nucleated cell counts were estimated. Assay used: immunoSEQ multiplex PCR; TCRdb lists only in-frame clones, some missing. V and J calls and clone size are those listed in that table; D and trimming were worked out from the DNA. Seen here are 220,000 or so clones, around four fifths observed once, and the top ten hold more than 4.5%. V gave up 8 bases and J gave up 0 bases; unmatched junction bases: 9. The CDR3 is made up of 15 amino acids. CDR1 SNHLY and CDR2 FYNNEI come from the germline V gene. The TCR originated in a woman aged 60-70 years who had recovered from COVID-19. Material: peripheral blood. The V call is TRBV2, the J call TRBJ1-1; 7 bases agree with TRBD1. Here the CDR3 reads CASGEGQALNTEAFF. The CDR3 region has the DNA TGTGCCAGCGGAGAAGGACAGGCACTGAACACTGAAGCTTTCTTT. Variable domain in full (rest from reference TRBV2 and TRBJ1-1): EPEVTQTPSHQVTQMGQEVILRCVPISNHLYFYWYRQILGQKVEFLVSFYNNEISEKSEIFDDQFSVERPDGSNFTLKIRSTKLEDSAMYFCASGEGQALNTEAFFGQGTRLTVV.